The rows below give T cell receptor beta chains drawn from one sample of a study of shared clonotypes between healthy human individuals. Profiled with immunoSEQ multiplex PCR; TCRdb holds only in-frame clones, not every one. The repertoire holds some 2 million clones, with roughly 95% as singletons. The sequenced material came from naive CD8+ T cells sorted from blood. These receptors were taken from a man younger than 35 in good health. Each CDR3 is given with its conserved first and last residue. The D gene is left open where the match is weak. Not all rows give a size; the values are once, few, many and, for expanded clones, a class.

j_call: TRBJ2-5; v_call: TRBV28; clone_size: .; d_call: .; cdr3_nt: TGTGCCAGCAGTCTATCCATGGGGGACATCCTCCAAGAGACCCAGTACTTC; cdr3_aa: CASSLSMGDILQETQYF
j_call: TRBJ2-7; v_call: TRBV4-3; clone_size: .; d_call: TRBD2; cdr3_nt: TGCGCCAGCAGCCAAGGTACTAGCGGTTACGAGCAGTACTTC; cdr3_aa: CASSQGTSGYEQYF
j_call: TRBJ1-1; v_call: TRBV13; clone_size: .; d_call: .; cdr3_nt: TGTGCCAGCAGTCCGGACAGCCAGCCTTTGGAAGCTTTCTTT; cdr3_aa: CASSPDSQPLEAFF
j_call: TRBJ2-3; v_call: TRBV7-8; clone_size: .; d_call: .; cdr3_nt: TGTGCCAGCAGCTTAGTGTCACCAAGCACAGATACGCAGTATTTT; cdr3_aa: CASSLVSPSTDTQYF
j_call: TRBJ2-4; v_call: TRBV28; clone_size: .; d_call: .; cdr3_nt: TGTGCCAGCAGTCCCTCCAACAGCCTAATATCCAAAAACATTCAGTACTTC; cdr3_aa: CASSPSNSLISKNIQYF
j_call: TRBJ2-2; v_call: TRBV6-5; clone_size: .; d_call: TRBD2; cdr3_nt: TGTGCCAGCAGTCATACTAGCGACACCGGGGAGCTGTTTTTT; cdr3_aa: CASSHTSDTGELFF
j_call: TRBJ2-7; v_call: TRBV19; clone_size: .; d_call: TRBD2; cdr3_nt: TGTGCCAGTACCGCCGGGACTAGCGGGGTCGAGCAGTACTTC; cdr3_aa: CASTAGTSGVEQYF
j_call: TRBJ2-7; v_call: TRBV29-1; clone_size: .; d_call: TRBD2; cdr3_nt: TGCAGCGTTGAAGAGTCATTTTCGGGAGGACCCGGGAGCTCCTACGAGCAGTACTTC; cdr3_aa: CSVEESFSGGPGSSYEQYF
j_call: TRBJ1-1; v_call: TRBV6-1; clone_size: .; d_call: .; cdr3_nt: TGTGCCAGCAGTGAACGTTCGCAGCCTAAGACTGAAGCTTTCTTT; cdr3_aa: CASSERSQPKTEAFF
j_call: TRBJ1-4; v_call: TRBV5-8; clone_size: .; d_call: .; cdr3_nt: TGTGCCAGCAGCCCCAGACCTAATGAAAAACTGTTTTTT; cdr3_aa: CASSPRPNEKLFF
j_call: TRBJ2-3; v_call: TRBV28; clone_size: .; d_call: .; cdr3_nt: TGTGCCAGCAGTTGGACAGCTGTCACAGATACGCAGTATTTT; cdr3_aa: CASSWTAVTDTQYF
j_call: TRBJ1-1; v_call: TRBV7-2; clone_size: .; d_call: TRBD1; cdr3_nt: TGTGCCAGCAGCCCCAGGGGGCGCGGTAACACTGAAGCTTTCTTT; cdr3_aa: CASSPRGRGNTEAFF
j_call: TRBJ2-7; v_call: TRBV7-8; clone_size: .; d_call: .; cdr3_nt: TGTGCCAGCAGCCACACATTGGGCGAGCAGTACTTC; cdr3_aa: CASSHTLGEQYF
j_call: TRBJ2-7; v_call: TRBV19; clone_size: .; d_call: .; cdr3_nt: TGTGCCAGTAGTACCAGTCCCAGCGGACGATCCGAGCAGTACTTC; cdr3_aa: CASSTSPSGRSEQYF
j_call: TRBJ1-2; v_call: TRBV6-5; clone_size: .; d_call: .; cdr3_nt: TGTGCCAGCAGTTACTCCGAGGCGGCAAATTTTTATGGCTACACCTTC; cdr3_aa: CASSYSEAANFYGYTF
j_call: TRBJ2-7; v_call: TRBV7-2; clone_size: .; d_call: .; cdr3_nt: TGTGCCAGCAGCGAAGGCGGGGAATCGATCTACGAGCAGTACTTC; cdr3_aa: CASSEGGESIYEQYF
j_call: TRBJ2-7; v_call: TRBV27; clone_size: once; d_call: .; cdr3_nt: TGTGCCAGCAGTTTATCGGGCCACGGAACCTACGAGCAGTACTTC; cdr3_aa: CASSLSGHGTYEQYF
j_call: TRBJ2-1; v_call: TRBV28; clone_size: .; d_call: TRBD1; cdr3_nt: TGTGCCAGCAGTTTGACAGGGGAGGCCTACAATGAGCAGTTCTTC; cdr3_aa: CASSLTGEAYNEQFF
j_call: TRBJ1-3; v_call: TRBV7-9; clone_size: .; d_call: .; cdr3_nt: TGTGCCAGCAGCCCACCAAGGAGTGGAAACACCATATATTTT; cdr3_aa: CASSPPRSGNTIYF
j_call: TRBJ2-7; v_call: TRBV27; clone_size: .; d_call: TRBD1; cdr3_nt: TGTGCCAGTAAAGGGACAGGGACCTACGAGCAGTACTTC; cdr3_aa: CASKGTGTYEQYF
j_call: TRBJ2-2; v_call: TRBV5-1; clone_size: .; d_call: TRBD2; cdr3_nt: TGCGCCAGCAGCTTGCGGGCAGCGGGAGTAAACACCGGGGAGCTGTTTTTT; cdr3_aa: CASSLRAAGVNTGELFF
j_call: TRBJ1-2; v_call: TRBV5-6; clone_size: .; d_call: TRBD1; cdr3_nt: TGTGCCAGCAGATGGGACAGGGACTCTTATAACTATGGCTACACCTTC; cdr3_aa: CASRWDRDSYNYGYTF
j_call: TRBJ2-1; v_call: TRBV9; clone_size: .; d_call: TRBD2; cdr3_nt: TGTGCCAGCAGCATCACTAGCGCGAATGAGCAGTTCTTC; cdr3_aa: CASSITSANEQFF
j_call: TRBJ2-7; v_call: TRBV4-2; clone_size: .; d_call: .; cdr3_nt: TGTGCCAGCAGCCAAGGGGGGCTCTCCTACGAGCAGTACTTC; cdr3_aa: CASSQGGLSYEQYF
j_call: TRBJ2-7; v_call: TRBV29-1; clone_size: .; d_call: .; cdr3_nt: TGCAGCGTTGAATCCGGGAAAGCCAGCTACGAGCAGTACTTC; cdr3_aa: CSVESGKASYEQYF
j_call: TRBJ2-1; v_call: TRBV10-1; clone_size: .; d_call: TRBD2; cdr3_nt: TGCGCCAGCAGTGAGCGTATACTAGCGGGAGCTGGGGATGAGCAGTTCTTC; cdr3_aa: CASSERILAGAGDEQFF
j_call: TRBJ2-7; v_call: TRBV7-9; clone_size: .; d_call: TRBD1; cdr3_nt: TGTGCCAGCAGCTGGCCCGGCAGGACAGGGATCTACGAGCAGTACTTC; cdr3_aa: CASSWPGRTGIYEQYF
j_call: TRBJ1-1; v_call: TRBV28; clone_size: .; d_call: .; cdr3_nt: TGTGCCAGCAGTTTATCGACGGTAACTGAAGCTTTCTTT; cdr3_aa: CASSLSTVTEAFF
j_call: TRBJ1-1; v_call: TRBV11-2; clone_size: .; d_call: .; cdr3_nt: TGTGCCAGCAGCTTAGATCTCGGGGGGCAGGGGACTGAAGCTTTCTTT; cdr3_aa: CASSLDLGGQGTEAFF
j_call: TRBJ2-1; v_call: TRBV30; clone_size: .; d_call: TRBD2; cdr3_nt: TGTGCCTGGGGGACTAGCGGCAATGAGCAGTTCTTC; cdr3_aa: CAWGTSGNEQFF
j_call: TRBJ1-3; v_call: TRBV18; clone_size: .; d_call: .; cdr3_nt: TGTGCCAGCTCACAACCGGGACACAGTTGGACCATATATTTT; cdr3_aa: CASSQPGHSWTIYF
j_call: TRBJ2-3; v_call: TRBV7-8; clone_size: once; d_call: TRBD2; cdr3_nt: TGTGCCAGCAGCTTAGCGCAAGGACTAGCGTTAGATACGCAGTATTTT; cdr3_aa: CASSLAQGLALDTQYF
j_call: TRBJ2-1; v_call: TRBV6-1; clone_size: .; d_call: TRBD2; cdr3_nt: TGTGCCAGCAGTTCACCCGGGGGGGGCAATGAGCAGTTCTTC; cdr3_aa: CASSSPGGGNEQFF
j_call: TRBJ1-2; v_call: TRBV7-9; clone_size: .; d_call: .; cdr3_nt: TGTGCAGAGGAGGGCAGACAAGGAGGCTACACCTTC; cdr3_aa: CAEEGRQGGYTF
j_call: TRBJ2-7; v_call: TRBV7-6; clone_size: .; d_call: .; cdr3_nt: TGTGCCAGCAGCTTATGGGGCCCCGAGGAGCAGTACTTC; cdr3_aa: CASSLWGPEEQYF
j_call: TRBJ2-5; v_call: TRBV7-6; clone_size: .; d_call: TRBD1; cdr3_nt: TGTGCCAGCAGCCCGACAGGGGACCAAGAGACCCAGTACTTC; cdr3_aa: CASSPTGDQETQYF
j_call: TRBJ1-2; v_call: TRBV7-9; clone_size: .; d_call: TRBD1; cdr3_nt: TGTGCCAGCAGCGCTACAGGGGGAAGGGACTATGGCTACACCTTC; cdr3_aa: CASSATGGRDYGYTF
j_call: TRBJ2-1; v_call: TRBV7-2; clone_size: .; d_call: .; cdr3_nt: TGTGCCAGCAGCTTAGGGATCGGGGTAACTAATGAGCAGTTCTTC; cdr3_aa: CASSLGIGVTNEQFF
j_call: TRBJ2-7; v_call: TRBV7-9; clone_size: .; d_call: TRBD1; cdr3_nt: TGTGCCAGCAGCTTAGAGGGACAGGGGGCCTTCGAGCAGTACTTC; cdr3_aa: CASSLEGQGAFEQYF
j_call: TRBJ2-2; v_call: TRBV7-3; clone_size: .; d_call: .; cdr3_nt: TGTGCCAGCAGCTTGTACGACTCGACGAACACCGGGGAGCTGTTTTTT; cdr3_aa: CASSLYDSTNTGELFF
j_call: TRBJ1-1; v_call: TRBV7-9; clone_size: .; d_call: .; cdr3_nt: TGTGCCAGCAGCTTAGGGGTAGGGCCTGAAGCTTTCTTT; cdr3_aa: CASSLGVGPEAFF
j_call: TRBJ2-1; v_call: TRBV6-5; clone_size: .; d_call: .; cdr3_nt: TGTGTCAGCAGTTACTCGGCGGGCGAAATTTGGGATGAGCAGTTCTTC; cdr3_aa: CVSSYSAGEIWDEQFF
j_call: TRBJ1-6; v_call: TRBV4-3; clone_size: .; d_call: .; cdr3_nt: TGCGCCAGCAGCCCTGAAAGAGGGGTTGATTCACCCCTCCACTTT; cdr3_aa: CASSPERGVDSPLHF
j_call: TRBJ2-7; v_call: TRBV10-1; clone_size: .; d_call: .; cdr3_nt: TGCGCCAGCAGTGACGGCAGGGCGCACGAGCAGTACTTC; cdr3_aa: CASSDGRAHEQYF
j_call: TRBJ2-1; v_call: TRBV7-9; clone_size: .; d_call: TRBD2; cdr3_nt: TGTGCCAGCAGCACGAGCGGGAGCATCTACAATGAGCAGTTCTTC; cdr3_aa: CASSTSGSIYNEQFF
j_call: TRBJ2-1; v_call: TRBV5-1; clone_size: .; d_call: TRBD2; cdr3_nt: TGCGCCAGCAGCGCACCGGGACTAGCGGGTTACAATGAGCAGTTCTTC; cdr3_aa: CASSAPGLAGYNEQFF
j_call: TRBJ2-7; v_call: TRBV2; clone_size: .; d_call: .; cdr3_nt: TGTGCCAGCAGTTACGAAGCCTACGAGCAGTACTTC; cdr3_aa: CASSYEAYEQYF
j_call: TRBJ2-5; v_call: TRBV2; clone_size: once; d_call: .; cdr3_nt: TGTGCCAGGAGAGGGTATGGTCAAGAGACCCAGTACTTC; cdr3_aa: CARRGYGQETQYF
j_call: TRBJ2-1; v_call: TRBV7-9; clone_size: .; d_call: .; cdr3_nt: TGTGCCAGCAGCTTAGCGCTCGCGGGGGCGCGAGACAATGAGCAGTTCTTC; cdr3_aa: CASSLALAGARDNEQFF
j_call: TRBJ1-5; v_call: TRBV4-3; clone_size: .; d_call: .; cdr3_nt: TGCGCCAGCAGCCAAGATCATTCGTCTAGCAATCAGCCCCAGCATTTT; cdr3_aa: CASSQDHSSSNQPQHF
j_call: TRBJ2-7; v_call: TRBV5-1; clone_size: .; d_call: TRBD2; cdr3_nt: TGCGCCAGCAGCCTTTGGACTAGCGGGGGAGAAGTCTCCTACGAGCAGTACTTC; cdr3_aa: CASSLWTSGGEVSYEQYF
j_call: TRBJ2-1; v_call: TRBV19; clone_size: .; d_call: TRBD2; cdr3_nt: TGTGCCAGTAGTATCCTAGCGGGGACCTACAATGAGCAGTTCTTC; cdr3_aa: CASSILAGTYNEQFF
j_call: TRBJ1-2; v_call: TRBV28; clone_size: once; d_call: TRBD1; cdr3_nt: TGTGCCAGCAGTTTATTGGGGACAGGGGCGTCCTATGGCTACACCTTC; cdr3_aa: CASSLLGTGASYGYTF
j_call: TRBJ1-3; v_call: TRBV7-9; clone_size: once; d_call: TRBD1; cdr3_nt: TGTGCCAGCCTTGGACAGGGGGCGGACACCATATATTTT; cdr3_aa: CASLGQGADTIYF
j_call: TRBJ2-7; v_call: TRBV7-8; clone_size: .; d_call: .; cdr3_nt: TGTGCCAGCAGCCCCGGGCCGAACGAGCAGTACTTC; cdr3_aa: CASSPGPNEQYF
j_call: TRBJ2-1; v_call: TRBV13; clone_size: .; d_call: .; cdr3_nt: TGTGCCAGCAGCTTAGGTCGGGGTGGTGAGCAGTTCTTC; cdr3_aa: CASSLGRGGEQFF
j_call: TRBJ2-2; v_call: TRBV6-5; clone_size: .; d_call: TRBD2; cdr3_nt: TGTGCCAGCAGTGTACTAGCGGAAAACACCGGGGAGCTGTTTTTT; cdr3_aa: CASSVLAENTGELFF